Following are 20 T cell receptor beta chains from one sample sequenced in a study of T cell repertoires in cytomegalovirus infection. In TCRdb, the reads were re-called with MiXCR into one record per CDR3 protein. The sample consists of fewer than 700,000 distinct CDR3 sequences, approximately 25% of them appearing once. Sequencing input: CD8+ T cells from PBMCs. The receptors were gathered from a human donor in good health (CMV status not recorded). Some clones in this sample may be carry-over from other donors' samples.

This clonotype was counted at least ten times. This rearrangement joins TRBV7-9 to TRBJ2-4; D ambiguous. The V and J ends lost 2 bases and 0 bases respectively, with 8 bases between them. CDR1 is SEHNR, CDR2 FQNEAQ, per germline (reference sequence). CDR3 size: 15 residues. For the CDR3, the DNA is TGTGCCAGCAGCTTACCAGTGGAAGCCAAAAACATTCAGTACTTC. Protein: CASSLPVEAKNIQYF.

The chain links TRBV29-1 to TRBJ2-3; TRBD2 aligns across 8 bases. This CDR3 region has 18 residues. Germline V lookup: CDR1 SQVTM, CDR2 ANQGSEA. Germline trimming cut 7 bases from V and 0 bases from J; bases unmatched to any gene: 18. CDR3: CSAGALVGGGHSTDTQYF. CDR3 bases: TGCAGCGCAGGAGCTCTAGTGGGCGGGGGGCATAGCACAGATACGCAGTATTTT.

The chain's CDR3 is CSAREQTVNTEAFF. The CDR3 coding sequence is TGCAGTGCTAGAGAGCAGACAGTAAACACTGAAGCTTTCTTT. The chain has TRBV20-1 and TRBJ1-1, with a possible D match to TRBD1 (5 bases). V lost 0 bases and J lost 2, with 10 bases in between. Germline V gene sequence: CDR1 DFQATT, CDR2 SNEGSKA (reference sequence). CDR3 length: 14 residues.

A few counts support this clonotype. This chain links TRBV7-8 with TRBJ1-1; no firm D call. Germline CDR1 reads SGHVS; CDR2 reads FQNEAQ. Trimming shortened V by 3 bases and J by 1 base, and 15 bases separated the two germline ends. This CDR3 region has 16 residues. This chain's CDR3 is CASSFGPTLGNTEAFF. CDR3 bases: TGTGCCAGCAGCTTCGGGCCGACCCTAGGGAACACTGAAGCTTTCTTT.

This clonotype was seen repeatedly, ten times or more. V gene TRBV28 combines with J gene TRBJ2-7, with D perhaps matching TRBD2 (5 bases). This CDR3 contains 14 residues. Germline-derived CDR1 and CDR2 are MDHEN and SYDVKM. Trimming removed 5 bases from V and 5 bases from J, with 16 bases in between. CDR3 sequence (DNA): TGTGCCAGCAGTCAACGCGGGCGAGTCCACGAGCAGTACGTC. Translation gives CASSQRGRVHEQYV.

This clonotype was found many times. V is TRBV7-6 and J is TRBJ1-3; D not resolved. Trimming removed 4 bases at V and 2 bases at J, with 6 bases between. This CDR3 is built from 13 residues. Germline CDR1 is SGHVS and CDR2 is FNYEAQ. CDR3 sequence: CASSSGAGNTIYF. The CDR3 nucleotides read TGTGCCAGCAGCTCCGGAGCTGGAAACACCATATATTTT.

This clonotype has just a few counts. The V and J genes are TRBV29-1 and TRBJ2-3, with D possibly matching TRBD1 (6 bases). The length of the CDR3 is 11 residues. Germline CDR1 SQVTM, CDR2 ANQGSEA. The V gene lost 3 bases and the J gene lost 7 bases, with 8 bases spanning the gap. The CDR3 reads CSVDGDNTQYF. The CDR3 region has the DNA TGCAGCGTTGATGGGGACAATACGCAGTATTTT.

Details on this clonotype: Its ends do not fully match the called genes, so a read error is possible. The chain has TRBV28 and TRBJ2-2; a weak D match, TRBD1 (5 bases). Germline assignment: CDR1 MDHEN and CDR2 SYDVKM. The CDR3 has 15 residues. For the CDR3, the DNA is TGTGTCAGCAGTTTGAGACAGAAACGCTCCGGGGAGCTGTTTTTT. This gives the protein CVSSLRQKRSGELFF.

This clonotype has ten or more counts. The CDR3 sequence: CAITPLAGGSYNEQFF. The CDR3 nucleotides read TGTGCCATCACGCCGCTAGCGGGGGGCTCCTACAATGAGCAGTTCTTC. The chain joins TRBV10-3 to TRBJ2-1; 11 nucleotides match TRBD2. Germline V gives CDR1 ENHRY, CDR2 SYGVKD. The CDR3 is 16 residues long. V gave up 7 bases and J gave up 0 bases; unmatched junction bases: 5.

The rearrangement links TRBV5-5 to TRBJ2-1; perhaps D is TRBD1 or TRBD2 (5 bases each). CDR1 is SGHKS and CDR2 is YYEKEE in the germline V gene (reference sequence). This CDR3 region has 15 residues. Trimming took off 4 bases at V and 4 bases at J, with 15 bases between the two ends. This CDR3 is CASSPPSGQYNEQFF. CDR3 coding DNA: TGTGCCAGCAGCCCCCCATCGGGGCAGTACAATGAGCAGTTCTTC. The full variable domain, its missing parts supplied by reference TRBV5-5 and TRBJ2-1, is DAGVTQSPTHLIKTRGQQVTLRCSPISGHKSVSWYQQVLGQGPQFIFQYYEKEERGRGNFPDRFSARQFPNYSSELNVNALLLGDSALYLCASSPPSGQYNEQFFGPGTRLTVL.

V and J are TRBV6-5 and TRBJ2-1; 7 bases match TRBD2. Trimming removed 4 bases from V and 0 bases from J; junction bases left unmatched: 9. Germline-derived CDR1 and CDR2 are MNHEY and SVGAGI. This CDR3 has 17 residues. CDR3 sequence: CASSLTPAGRSYNEQFF. The CDR3 DNA reads as TGTGCCAGCAGTTTAACCCCAGCGGGGCGCTCCTACAATGAGCAGTTCTTC.

The chain couples TRBV13 to TRBJ1-1; D is unresolved. The CDR3 is 15 amino acids. V was pared by 4 bases and J by 0 bases, with 12 bases between. Germline values: CDR1 PRHDT, CDR2 FYEKMQ (reference sequence). In DNA form, the CDR3 reads TGTGCCAGCAGCTCACGGCTGGGGATGAACACTGAAGCTTTCTTT. Translating gives CASSSRLGMNTEAFF.

At least ten counts were recorded for this clonotype. The rearrangement uses TRBV7-9 and TRBJ2-6; D perhaps matches TRBD1 (5 bases). CDR1 is SEHNR and CDR2 is FQNEAQ in the germline V gene (reference sequence). The germline V and J ends were trimmed by 5 bases and 2 bases, with 13 bases remaining between them. This CDR3 spans 16 amino acids. CDR3 in DNA: TGTGCCAGCAGCGGGCAGGGAATCGCTGGGGCCAACGTCCTGACTTTC. Its translation is CASSGQGIAGANVLTF.

This clonotype was picked up a small number of times. This chain connects TRBV7-9 to TRBJ2-5; D is undetermined. The V gene's germline CDR1 is SEHNR and CDR2 FQNEAQ (reference sequence). The CDR3 length is 13 residues. Trimming removed 5 bases at V and 3 bases at J, with 10 bases between. CDR3 in amino acids: CASSASGEETQYF. The CDR3 DNA reads TGTGCCAGCAGCGCGAGTGGGGAAGAGACCCAGTACTTC.

The genes are TRBV20-1 and TRBJ2-3, with TRBD1 matching over 10 bases. CDR3 length: 16 amino acids. The V gene end was trimmed by 3 bases and the J gene end by 9 bases; junction bases not matched to a gene: 15. Germline loops: CDR1 DFQATT, CDR2 SNEGSKA (reference sequence). The CDR3 loop is CSARSPGQGISGTQYF. The DNA of the CDR3 is TGCAGTGCTAGGTCTCCGGGACAGGGGATCTCCGGAACGCAGTATTTT.

The chain uses TRBV5-4 and TRBJ1-4; perhaps TRBD1 as D (5 bases). Germline lookup yields CDR1 SGHNT and CDR2 YYREEE (reference sequence). This CDR3 is built from 13 residues. Deletions cut 5 bases from V and 7 bases from J, with 12 bases between. CDR3 DNA: TGTGCCAGCAGAGACCGACAGTCTGAAAAACTGTTTTTT. Translated: CASRDRQSEKLFF.

This chain uses TRBV6-2 or TRBV6-3 with TRBJ1-2; D remains unclear. Germline V gene sequence: CDR1 MNHEY, CDR2 SVGEGT. The CDR3 covers 12 residues. Trimming removed 6 bases at V and 4 bases at J, with 9 bases between. CDR3 loop: CASSHGPYGYTF. Written as DNA, the CDR3 is TGTGCCAGCAGCCACGGACCCTATGGCTACACCTTC.

The sample holds a few counts of this clonotype. The CDR3 here is CASSYLGFQETQYF. For the CDR3, the DNA is TGTGCCAGCAGTTACTTGGGGTTCCAAGAGACCCAGTACTTC. The chain combines TRBV6-6 with TRBJ2-5; no reliable D call. Between the trimmed V and J ends, which lost 1 base and 1 base, there was a span of 7 bases. CDR1 and CDR2 (germline): MNHNY, SVGAGI (reference sequence). CDR3 length equals 14 residues.

This clonotype turned up a few times. The genes are TRBV7-9 and TRBJ2-1, with TRBD2 identical over 10 bases. The germline gives CDR1 SEHNR, CDR2 FQNEAQ (reference sequence). The CDR3 contains 16 residues. With 6 bases clipped from V and 0 bases from J, the junction kept 5 bases outside the gene matches. The CDR3: CASRYSSGGSYNEQFF. In DNA form, the CDR3 reads TGTGCCAGCAGGTACTCTAGCGGGGGCTCCTACAATGAGCAGTTCTTC.

As concerns this clonotype: A much larger clonotype is one base distant, so this may be a read error. V usage is TRBV7-2 and J usage is TRBJ2-7; D is uncertain. CDR3 length equals 11 residues. Germline CDR1 reads SGHTA; CDR2 reads FQGNSA. For the CDR3, the DNA is TGTGCCAGTGCACAGACCTACGAGCGGTACTTC. The encoded protein is CASAQTYERYF.